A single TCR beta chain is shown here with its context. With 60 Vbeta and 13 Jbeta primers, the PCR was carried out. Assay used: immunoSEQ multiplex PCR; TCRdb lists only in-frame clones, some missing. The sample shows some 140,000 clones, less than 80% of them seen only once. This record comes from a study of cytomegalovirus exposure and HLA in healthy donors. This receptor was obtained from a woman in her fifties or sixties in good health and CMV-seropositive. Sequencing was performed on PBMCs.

CDR3 region: CASSPTGYEQYF. As DNA, the CDR3 is TGTGCCAGCTCACCGACAGGCTACGAGCAGTACTTC. V and J are TRBV18 and TRBJ2-7; D might be TRBD1 (6 bases). From germline, CDR1 is KGHSH and CDR2 LQKENI. The CDR3 consists of 12 residues. With 3 bases removed from V and 3 bases from J, the gap between germline ends came to 6 bases.